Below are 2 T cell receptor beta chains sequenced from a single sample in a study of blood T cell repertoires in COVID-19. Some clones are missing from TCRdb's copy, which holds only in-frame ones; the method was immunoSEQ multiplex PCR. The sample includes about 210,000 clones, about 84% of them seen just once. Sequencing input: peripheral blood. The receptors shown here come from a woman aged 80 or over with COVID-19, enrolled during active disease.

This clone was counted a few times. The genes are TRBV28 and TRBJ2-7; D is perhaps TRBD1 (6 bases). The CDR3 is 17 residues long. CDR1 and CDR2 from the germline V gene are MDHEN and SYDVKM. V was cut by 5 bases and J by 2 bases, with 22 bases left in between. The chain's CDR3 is CASSPPLGQFPAYEQYF. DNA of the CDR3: TGTGCCAGCAGTCCACCCCTCGGACAGTTTCCAGCCTACGAGCAGTACTTC.

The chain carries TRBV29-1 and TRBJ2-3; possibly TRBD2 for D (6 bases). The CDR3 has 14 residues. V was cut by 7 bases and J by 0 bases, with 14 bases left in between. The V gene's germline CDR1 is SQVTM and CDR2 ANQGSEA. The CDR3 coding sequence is TGCAGCGCGCGGGACTGGCCAAGCACAGATACGCAGTATTTT. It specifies CSARDWPSTDTQYF.